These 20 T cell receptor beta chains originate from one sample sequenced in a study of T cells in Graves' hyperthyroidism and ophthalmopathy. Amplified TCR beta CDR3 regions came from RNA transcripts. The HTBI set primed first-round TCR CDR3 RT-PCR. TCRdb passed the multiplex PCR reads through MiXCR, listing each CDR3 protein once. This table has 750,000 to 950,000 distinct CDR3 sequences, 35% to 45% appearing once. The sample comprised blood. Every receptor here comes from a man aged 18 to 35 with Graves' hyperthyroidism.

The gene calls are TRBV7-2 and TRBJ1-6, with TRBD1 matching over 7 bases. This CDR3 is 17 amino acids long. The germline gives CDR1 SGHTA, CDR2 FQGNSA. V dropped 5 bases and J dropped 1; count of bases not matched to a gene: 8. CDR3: CASSPGTAVSYNSPLHF. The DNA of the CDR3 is TGTGCCAGCAGCCCCGGGACAGCGGTATCCTATAATTCACCCCTCCACTTT.

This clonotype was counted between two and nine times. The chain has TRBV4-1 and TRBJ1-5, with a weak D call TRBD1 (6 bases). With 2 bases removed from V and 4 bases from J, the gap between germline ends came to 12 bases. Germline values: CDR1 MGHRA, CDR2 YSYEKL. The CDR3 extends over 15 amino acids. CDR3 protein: CASSQSQGNNQPQHF. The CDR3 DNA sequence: TGCGCCAGCAGCCAATCCCAGGGGAATAATCAGCCCCAGCATTTT.

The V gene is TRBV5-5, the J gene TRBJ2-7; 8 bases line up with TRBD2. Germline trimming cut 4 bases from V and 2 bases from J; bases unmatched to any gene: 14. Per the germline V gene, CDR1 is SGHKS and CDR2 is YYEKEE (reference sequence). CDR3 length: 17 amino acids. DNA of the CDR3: TGTGCCAGCAGCAGCGGGGTAGCGGGATCCCCCACCTACGAGCAGTACTTC. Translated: CASSSGVAGSPTYEQYF.

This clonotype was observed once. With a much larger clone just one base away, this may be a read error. CDR3 DNA sequence: TGTGCCGGCAGCGTAGATTTGAACTATGGCTACACCTTC. Translated, it gives CAGSVDLNYGYTF. V usage is TRBV9 and J usage is TRBJ1-2; D not resolved. CDR3 length: 13 amino acids. Germline V gene sequence: CDR1 SGDLS, CDR2 YYNGEE.

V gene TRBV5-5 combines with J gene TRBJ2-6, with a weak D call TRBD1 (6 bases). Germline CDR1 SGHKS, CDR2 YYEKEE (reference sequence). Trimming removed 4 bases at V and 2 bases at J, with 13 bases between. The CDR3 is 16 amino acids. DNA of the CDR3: TGTGCCAGCAGCGTACAGGGTAATACTGGGGCCAACGTCCTGACTTTC. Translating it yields CASSVQGNTGANVLTF.

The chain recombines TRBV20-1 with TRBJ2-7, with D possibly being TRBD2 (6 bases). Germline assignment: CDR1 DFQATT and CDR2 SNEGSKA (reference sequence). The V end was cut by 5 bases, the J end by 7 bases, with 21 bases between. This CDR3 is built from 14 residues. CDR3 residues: CSAQEGPPSGEQYF. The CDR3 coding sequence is TGCAGTGCTCAGGAGGGGCCTCCCTCTGGGGAGCAGTACTTC.

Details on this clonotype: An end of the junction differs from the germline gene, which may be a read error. The CDR3 is CASQEQKNTEAFF. CDR3 DNA: TGCGCCAGTCAGGAACAGAAGAACACTGAAGCTTTCTTT. The rearrangement joins TRBV5-5 to TRBJ1-1; D uncertain. This CDR3 spans 13 amino acids. Germline CDR1 and CDR2: SGHKS and YYEKEE (reference sequence).

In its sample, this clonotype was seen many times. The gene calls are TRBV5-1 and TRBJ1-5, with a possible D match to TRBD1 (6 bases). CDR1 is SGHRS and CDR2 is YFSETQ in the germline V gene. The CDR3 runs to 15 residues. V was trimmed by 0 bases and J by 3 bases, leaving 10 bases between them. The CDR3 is CASSLGDIDNQPQHF. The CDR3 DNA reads TGCGCCAGCAGCTTGGGGGACATCGACAATCAGCCCCAGCATTTT.

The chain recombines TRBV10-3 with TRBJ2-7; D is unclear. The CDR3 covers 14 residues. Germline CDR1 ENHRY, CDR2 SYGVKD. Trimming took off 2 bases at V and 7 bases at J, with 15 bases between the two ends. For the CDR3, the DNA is TGTGCCATCAGTGAGGCTCTGGTGGATGCGGAGCAGTACTTC. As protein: CAISEALVDAEQYF.

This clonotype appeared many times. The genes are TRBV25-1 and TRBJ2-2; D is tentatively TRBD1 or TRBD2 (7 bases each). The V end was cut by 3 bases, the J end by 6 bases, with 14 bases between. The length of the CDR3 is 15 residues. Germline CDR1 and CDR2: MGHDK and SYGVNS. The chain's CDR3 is CASSDQTGRAGELFF. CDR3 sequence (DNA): TGTGCCAGCAGTGACCAGACAGGGAGGGCCGGGGAGCTGTTTTTT.

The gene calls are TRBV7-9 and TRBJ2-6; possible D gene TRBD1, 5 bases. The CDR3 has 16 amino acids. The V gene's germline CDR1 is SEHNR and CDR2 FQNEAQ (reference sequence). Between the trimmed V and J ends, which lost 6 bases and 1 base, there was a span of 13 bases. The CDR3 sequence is CASSYLPGSGANVLTF. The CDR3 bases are TGTGCCAGCAGTTATCTCCCAGGGTCTGGGGCCAACGTCCTGACTTTC. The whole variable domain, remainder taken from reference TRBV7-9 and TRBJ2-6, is DTGVSQNPRHKITKRGQNVTFRCDPISEHNRLYWYRQTLGQGPEFLTYFQNEAQLEKSRLLSDRFSAERPKGSFSTLEIQRTEQGDSAMYLCASSYLPGSGANVLTFGAGSRLTVL.

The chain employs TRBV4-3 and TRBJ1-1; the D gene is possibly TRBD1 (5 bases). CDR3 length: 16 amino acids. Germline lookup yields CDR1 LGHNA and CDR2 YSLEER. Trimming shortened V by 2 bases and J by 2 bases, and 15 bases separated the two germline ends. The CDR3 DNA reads TGCGCCAGCAGCCAACATTGGACGGGACTTAACACTGAAGCTTTCTTT. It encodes CASSQHWTGLNTEAFF.

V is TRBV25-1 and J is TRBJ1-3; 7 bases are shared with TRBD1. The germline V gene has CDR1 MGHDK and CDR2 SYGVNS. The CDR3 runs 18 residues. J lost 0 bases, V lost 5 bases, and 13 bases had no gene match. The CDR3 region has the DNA TGTGCCAGCAGTTTCCCCACCGACGGACAGGTCTCTGGAAACACCATATATTTT. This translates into CASSFPTDGQVSGNTIYF.

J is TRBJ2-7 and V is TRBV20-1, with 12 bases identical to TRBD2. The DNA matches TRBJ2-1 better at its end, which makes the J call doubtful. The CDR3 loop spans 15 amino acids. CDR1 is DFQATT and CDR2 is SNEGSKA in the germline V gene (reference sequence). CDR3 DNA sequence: TGCAGTGCTAGAGATTGGTCTAGCGGGAGGGCTGAGCAGTTCTTC. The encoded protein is CSARDWSSGRAEQFF.

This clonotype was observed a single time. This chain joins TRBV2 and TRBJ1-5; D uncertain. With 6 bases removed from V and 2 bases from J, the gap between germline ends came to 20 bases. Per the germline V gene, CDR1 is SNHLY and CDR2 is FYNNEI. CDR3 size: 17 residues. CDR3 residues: CASSRRHRPICNQPQHF. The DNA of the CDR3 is TGTGCCAGCAGCCGCCGACACAGACCTATTTGCAATCAGCCCCAGCATTTT.

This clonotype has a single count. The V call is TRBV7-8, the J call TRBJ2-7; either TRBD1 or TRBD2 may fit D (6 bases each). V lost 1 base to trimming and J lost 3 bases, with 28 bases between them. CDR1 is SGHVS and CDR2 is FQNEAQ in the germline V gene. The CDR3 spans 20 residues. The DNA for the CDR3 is TGTGCCAGCAGCTTAGTTACACAGAATCGGGAGTCCCGGACAGTCTACGAGCAGTACTTC. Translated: CASSLVTQNRESRTVYEQYF.

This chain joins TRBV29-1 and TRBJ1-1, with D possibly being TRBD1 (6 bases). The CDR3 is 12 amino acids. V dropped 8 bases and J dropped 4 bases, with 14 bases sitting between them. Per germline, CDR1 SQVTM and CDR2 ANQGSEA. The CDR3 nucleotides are TGCAGCATAACAGGGATTAGCACTGAAGCTTTCTTT. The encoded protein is CSITGISTEAFF.

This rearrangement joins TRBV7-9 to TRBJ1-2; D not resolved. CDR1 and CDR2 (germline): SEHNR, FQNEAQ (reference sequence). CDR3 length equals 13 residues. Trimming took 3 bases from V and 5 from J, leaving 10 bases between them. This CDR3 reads CASSLRRLYGYTF. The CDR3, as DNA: TGTGCCAGCAGCTTGCGGAGGCTTTATGGCTACACCTTC.

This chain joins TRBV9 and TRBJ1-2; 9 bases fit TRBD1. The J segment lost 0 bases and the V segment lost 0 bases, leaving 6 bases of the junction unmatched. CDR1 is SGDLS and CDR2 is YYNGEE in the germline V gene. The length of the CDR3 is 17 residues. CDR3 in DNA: TGTGCCAGCAGCGTAGACGGGACAGGGATAGCTAACTATGGCTACACCTTC. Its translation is CASSVDGTGIANYGYTF.

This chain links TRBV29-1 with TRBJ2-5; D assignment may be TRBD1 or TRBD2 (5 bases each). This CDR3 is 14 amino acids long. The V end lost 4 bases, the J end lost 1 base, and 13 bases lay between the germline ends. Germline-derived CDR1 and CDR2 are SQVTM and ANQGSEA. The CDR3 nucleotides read TGCAGCGTTGTCCCGACTGGGGGCCAAGAGACCCAGTACTTC. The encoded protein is CSVVPTGGQETQYF.